These 27 T cell receptor beta chains share one sample of origin, sequenced in a study of cytomegalovirus exposure and HLA in healthy donors. The PCR used 60 Vbeta and 13 Jbeta primers. Generated by immunoSEQ multiplex PCR, the TCRdb table keeps only in-frame clones and is missing some. The repertoire includes over 150,000 clones, roughly 85% of them detected once, and roughly 2% sits in the top ten. Sequenced sample: PBMCs. These receptors were obtained from a man aged 35 to 55 in good health and CMV-seronegative.

The chain combines TRBV6-1 with TRBJ1-4; D is undetermined. This CDR3 spans 14 amino acids. Looked up from germline, CDR1 is MNHNS and CDR2 is SASEGT. Between the trimmed V and J ends, which lost 6 bases and 0 bases, there was a span of 8 bases. The chain's CDR3 is CASRSITTNEKLFF. For the CDR3, the DNA is TGTGCCAGCAGGAGTATAACAACTAATGAAAAACTGTTTTTT.

This sequence joins TRBV5-6 and TRBJ2-7, with 8 nucleotides matching TRBD2. V shed 4 bases, J shed 4 bases, and the junction held 10 bases outside the gene matches. Germline CDR1 and CDR2: SGHDT and YYEEEE. This CDR3 has 15 residues. CDR3 amino acids: CASSPRAGGGYEQYF. CDR3 in DNA: TGTGCCAGCAGCCCCCGGGCGGGGGGCGGGTACGAGCAGTACTTC.

The CDR3, as DNA: TGTGCCAGCAGTGACCGCGGAGTTAGCGGGGTTAAGCCCTACGAGCAGTACTTC. Its protein product is CASSDRGVSGVKPYEQYF. The chain joins TRBV6-1 to TRBJ2-7; 8 nucleotides agree with TRBD2. V was pared by 3 bases and J by 2 bases, with 15 bases of the junction left unmatched. The CDR3 covers 18 residues. From germline, CDR1 is MNHNS and CDR2 SASEGT.

The chain couples TRBV4-3 to TRBJ2-2, with 11 bases fitting TRBD1. Per the germline V gene, CDR1 is LGHNA and CDR2 is YSLEER. After removal of 0 bases from V and 0 bases from J, the junction contained 6 bases not matched to a gene. CDR3 length: 19 residues. CDR3 loop: CASSQESGTGGSNTGELFF. The DNA of the CDR3 is TGCGCCAGCAGCCAAGAGTCCGGGACAGGGGGATCGAACACCGGGGAGCTGTTTTTT.

The chain links TRBV2 to TRBJ2-7, with 8 bases that match TRBD1. V lost 4 bases, J lost 5 bases, and 7 bases stayed unmatched. Germline-derived CDR1 and CDR2 are SNHLY and FYNNEI. The length of the CDR3 is 14 residues. This CDR3 is CASSGSRGRNEQYF. CDR3 in DNA: TGTGCCAGCAGTGGGAGCAGGGGGCGGAACGAGCAGTACTTC.

The V gene is TRBV18, the J gene TRBJ1-4, with D possibly TRBD1 on 6 matching bases. The CDR3 has 15 residues. Per germline, CDR1 KGHSH and CDR2 LQKENI. Between the trimmed V and J ends, which lost 3 bases and 7 bases, there was a span of 15 bases. CDR3 sequence (DNA): TGTGCCAGCTCACCTAGCCTGGACAGCGGTGAAAAACTGTTTTTT. Its protein is CASSPSLDSGEKLFF.

This chain connects TRBV29-1 to TRBJ2-7; TRBD1 agrees at 7 bases. Germline V gives CDR1 SQVTM, CDR2 ANQGSEA. After removal of 5 bases from V and 5 bases from J, the junction contained 6 bases not matched to a gene. The CDR3 extends over 12 amino acids. CDR3 sequence reads: CSVNTGVDEQYF. The CDR3 DNA reads as TGCAGCGTTAACACAGGGGTCGACGAGCAGTACTTC.

The J gene is TRBJ2-3, the V gene TRBV10-3; a possible D gene is TRBD1 (5 bases). Trimming stripped 6 bases from V and 9 bases from J, with 16 bases between. The CDR3 is 13 amino acids. Germline assignment: CDR1 ENHRY and CDR2 SYGVKD. This chain's CDR3 is CAISSQGQGTQYF. As DNA, the CDR3 is TGTGCCATCAGCTCCCAGGGCCAAGGAACGCAGTATTTT.

V and J are TRBV27 and TRBJ2-1, with TRBD1 matching over 10 bases. The CDR3 is made up of 15 amino acids. Germline V gives CDR1 MNHEY, CDR2 SMNVEV (reference sequence). V was pared by 3 bases and J by 2 bases, with 1 base of the junction left unmatched. The CDR3 sequence is CASSLDRGAYNEQFF. CDR3 coding DNA: TGTGCCAGCAGTTTGGACAGGGGGGCCTACAATGAGCAGTTCTTC.

The table lists this clone with a few counts. This CDR3 is CASRRTGPYEQYF. As DNA, the CDR3 is TGTGCCAGCAGGCGGACAGGACCCTACGAGCAGTACTTC. The chain combines TRBV14 with TRBJ2-7, with 7 bases aligning to TRBD1. The CDR3 sequence is 13 residues long. Trimming cost V 6 bases and J 2 bases; bases outside gene matches: 4. The germline V gene has CDR1 SGHDN and CDR2 FVKESK.

The chain employs TRBV7-8 and TRBJ2-7; D not resolved. The CDR3 totals 13 residues. V lost 4 bases, J lost 0 bases, and 7 bases lay in between. Germline values: CDR1 SGHVS, CDR2 FQNEAQ. Here the CDR3 reads CASSSTDSYEQYF. The CDR3 DNA sequence: TGTGCCAGCAGCTCGACTGACTCCTACGAGCAGTACTTC.

The V and J genes are TRBV29-1 and TRBJ2-7, with D possibly matching TRBD1 (5 bases). Per germline, CDR1 SQVTM and CDR2 ANQGSEA. Deletions cut 5 bases from V and 6 bases from J, with 17 bases between. The CDR3 is made up of 13 amino acids. The CDR3: CSVLDTSLGEQYF. In DNA form, the CDR3 reads TGCAGCGTTTTGGACACCTCCCTCGGCGAGCAGTACTTC.

The chain has TRBV14 and TRBJ2-7, with 7 bases that match TRBD1. This CDR3 is 15 amino acids long. From germline, CDR1 is SGHDN and CDR2 FVKESK. Unmatched junction bases numbered 8, after V lost 1 base and J lost 5 bases. CDR3 DNA: TGTGCCAGCAGCCAAGTGGACAGGCCCCGCCACGAGCAGTACTTC. Its protein product is CASSQVDRPRHEQYF.

About this clone itself: A read error may account for a junction end that differs from germline. The rearrangement links TRBV6-5 to TRBJ2-1; D is possibly TRBD1 (5 bases). There are 13 residues in the CDR3. Germline values: CDR1 MNHEY, CDR2 SVGAGI. The DNA for the CDR3 is TGTACCAGCAGCGTGAGTAGGGGTAATGAGCAGTTCTTC. Translated, it gives CTSSVSRGNEQFF.

The chain carries TRBV5-1 and TRBJ2-7, with D perhaps matching TRBD2 (6 bases). The germline CDR1 and CDR2 sequences are SGHRS and YFSETQ. This CDR3 is built from 12 residues. With 8 bases removed from V and 0 bases from J, the gap between germline ends came to 9 bases. The CDR3 DNA reads as TGCGCCAGTGGGAGGACCTCCTACGAGCAGTACTTC. Translated: CASGRTSYEQYF.

The V call is TRBV5-4, the J call TRBJ2-7; TRBD1 might be the D (5 bases). V lost 0 bases and J 2 bases, leaving 9 bases between the germline ends. The CDR3 totals 14 residues. The germline CDR1 and CDR2 sequences are SGHNT and YYREEE (reference sequence). The DNA for the CDR3 is TGTGCCAGCAGCTTGGGACAGAATCCCTACGAGCAGTACTTC. Translated, it gives CASSLGQNPYEQYF.

Notes on this clone: Other DNA sequences in this sample translate to the same CDR3. The chain has TRBV29-1 and TRBJ2-7; tentative D call: TRBD2 (5 bases). Per germline, CDR1 SQVTM and CDR2 ANQGSEA. Trimming pared 5 bases from V and 2 bases from J, leaving 16 bases between. The CDR3 runs to 14 residues. The CDR3 DNA follows: TGCAGCGTTTCAGGACGGGGTATCCCCTACGAGCAGTACTTC. Translating it yields CSVSGRGIPYEQYF.

The chain employs TRBV5-4 and TRBJ2-2; no clear D gene. This CDR3 region has 13 residues. Trimming removed 0 bases from V and 5 bases from J, with 5 bases in between. CDR1 and CDR2 from the germline V gene are SGHNT and YYREEE (reference sequence). DNA of the CDR3: TGTGCCAGCAGCTTGGGCGAAACCGGGGAGCTGTTTTTT. Its protein is CASSLGETGELFF. Based on the CDR3 plus reference TRBV5-4 and TRBJ2-2, the full variable domain is ETGVTQSPTHLIKTRGQQVTLRCSSQSGHNTVSWYQQALGQGPQFIFQYYREEENGRGNFPPRFSGLQFPNYSSELNVNALELDDSALYLCASSLGETGELFFGEGSRLTVL.

This chain links TRBV2 with TRBJ2-2; TRBD1 matches 10 bases. V trimming: 6 bases; J trimming: 8 bases; junction bases outside the gene matches: 6. The CDR3 has 14 residues. Germline V CDR1 and CDR2: SNHLY, FYNNEI. Written as DNA, the CDR3 is TGTGCCAGCAGCCGGGACAGGGGTGCAGGGGAGCTGTTTTTT. Its protein product is CASSRDRGAGELFF.

V gene TRBV7-9 combines with J gene TRBJ2-3, with a possible D match to TRBD1 (6 bases). The CDR3 length is 14 residues. Trimming pared 2 bases from V and 5 bases from J, leaving 11 bases between. Germline V gene lookup returns CDR1 SEHNR and CDR2 FQNEAQ (reference sequence). CDR3 in DNA: TGTGCCAGCAGCTTACGGCCACAGGGAGATACGCAGTATTTT. Amino acid sequence: CASSLRPQGDTQYF. The whole variable domain, remainder taken from reference TRBV7-9 and TRBJ2-3, is DTGVSQNPRHKITKRGQNVTFRCDPISEHNRLYWYRQTLGQGPEFLTYFQNEAQLEKSRLLSDRFSAERPKGSFSTLEIQRTEQGDSAMYLCASSLRPQGDTQYFGPGTRLTVL.

The chain is built from TRBV28 and TRBJ2-3; D is unclear. This CDR3 region has 13 residues. The germline V gene encodes CDR1 MDHEN and CDR2 SYDVKM. The germline V and J ends were trimmed by 2 bases and 4 bases, with 7 bases remaining between them. CDR3 in DNA: TGTGCCAGCAGTTTAAGCGTCCCAGATACGCAGTATTTT. This sequence encodes CASSLSVPDTQYF.

About this clone itself: In the same sample, other DNA sequences code for this CDR3. J is TRBJ1-2 and V is TRBV5-8; no firm D call. CDR3 size: 15 residues. Germline V gene lookup returns CDR1 SGHTS and CDR2 YDEGEE. The V end was cut by 0 bases, the J end by 2 bases, with 11 bases between. CDR3 residues: CASSLVQEVNYGYTF. The CDR3 DNA reads TGTGCCAGCAGCTTGGTTCAGGAGGTGAACTATGGCTACACCTTC. Together with reference TRBV5-8 and TRBJ1-2, the CDR3 gives the full variable domain: EAGVTQSPTHLIKTRGQQATLRCSPISGHTSVYWYQQALGLGLQFLLWYDEGEERNRGNFPPRFSGRQFPNYSSELNVNALELEDSALYLCASSLVQEVNYGYTFGSGTRLTVV.

The chain combines TRBV18 with TRBJ2-3, with unresolved D. CDR1 is KGHSH and CDR2 is LQKENI in the germline V gene. Trimming pared 3 bases from V and 1 base from J, leaving 11 bases between. The CDR3 covers 15 residues. The CDR3 loop is CASSPVGQGTDTQYF. CDR3 sequence (DNA): TGTGCCAGCTCACCGGTGGGCCAGGGCACAGATACGCAGTATTTT.

This chain joins TRBV5-1 and TRBJ1-2, with a possible D match to TRBD1 (5 bases). Trimming left V 3 bases short and J 4 bases short, with 10 bases between. In germline, CDR1 is SGHRS, CDR2 YFSETQ. The CDR3 is 13 amino acids. The DNA of the CDR3 is TGCGCCAGCAGCTCCGGGGACTTCTATGGCTACACCTTC. Its translation: CASSSGDFYGYTF.

This rearrangement joins TRBV28 to TRBJ2-7; 7 bases fit TRBD2. Losses at the gene ends were 8 bases for V and 0 bases for J; bases not matched to a gene: 1. The CDR3 totals 12 residues. Germline-derived CDR1 and CDR2 are MDHEN and SYDVKM. The CDR3 loop reads CASRDYSYEQYF. The CDR3 nucleotides read TGTGCCAGCCGGGACTACTCCTACGAGCAGTACTTC.

This rearrangement joins TRBV27 to TRBJ2-5; 10 nucleotides match TRBD1. The J segment lost 11 bases and the V segment lost 4 bases, leaving 13 bases of the junction unmatched. The CDR3 is made up of 15 amino acids. The germline CDR1 and CDR2 sequences are MNHEY and SMNVEV (reference sequence). The CDR3 reads CASSSPTGGQREQYF. In DNA form, the CDR3 reads TGTGCCAGCAGTTCCCCGACAGGGGGCCAGAGGGAGCAGTACTTC.

In this sample, this clone turned up once. The V call is TRBV5-1, the J call TRBJ2-7; 12 bases match TRBD2. J was trimmed by 2 bases and V by 2 bases; bases with no gene match: 8. CDR3 size: 17 residues. Germline V gives CDR1 SGHRS, CDR2 YFSETQ. CDR3 region: CASSLRLAGDWAYEQYF. CDR3 sequence (DNA): TGCGCCAGCAGCTTAAGACTAGCGGGAGACTGGGCCTACGAGCAGTACTTC.